Shown below are 29 T cell receptor beta chains from a single sample sequenced in a study of CD8 T cells in Susac syndrome. Roughly 0.5 to 1 ug RNA was reverse transcribed with random hexamers. MiXCR was run by TCRdb on the immunoSEQ multiplex PCR reads, yielding one entry per CDR3 protein. The sample has over 200,000 distinct CDR3 sequences; just under 95% are singletons. Sequencing was performed on CD4+ T cells from PBMCs. All receptors derive from a human donor with multiple sclerosis.

In this sample, this clonotype turned up a few times. The rearrangement uses TRBV7-6 and TRBJ1-5; D ambiguous. CDR1 SGHVS and CDR2 FNYEAQ come from the germline V gene. This CDR3 has 11 amino acids. Trimming shortened V by 4 bases and J by 6 bases, and 4 bases separated the two germline ends. This CDR3 reads CASSSGQPQHF. The DNA of the CDR3 is TGTGCCAGCAGCTCAGGTCAGCCCCAGCATTTT.

The chain carries TRBV28 and TRBJ2-5; D unclear. Between the trimmed V and J ends, which lost 3 bases and 2 bases, there was a span of 16 bases. Germline CDR1 and CDR2: MDHEN and SYDVKM. The CDR3 is 16 amino acids. The CDR3 DNA is TGTGCCAGCAGTTTTTGGAAAGGAAAAGGACAAGAGACCCAGTACTTC. This codes for CASSFWKGKGQETQYF.

This sequence joins TRBV6-6 and TRBJ2-2; D is undetermined. The CDR3 has 14 residues. V lost 2 bases and J lost 3, with 7 bases in between. The germline gives CDR1 MNHNY, CDR2 SVGAGI (reference sequence). The CDR3 loop is CASSYERYTGELFF. The DNA for the CDR3 is TGTGCCAGCAGTTACGAGAGGTACACCGGGGAGCTGTTTTTT.

This chain uses TRBV20-1 with TRBJ2-3; maybe TRBD2 (6 bases). The CDR3 contains 13 residues. The V gene's germline CDR1 is DFQATT and CDR2 SNEGSKA (reference sequence). The V and J ends lost 6 bases and 3 bases respectively, with 13 bases between them. CDR3 in DNA: TGCAGTGCCGGCGGGACTGGAACAGATACGCAGTATTTT. This encodes CSAGGTGTDTQYF.

This clonotype was detected once. This chain joins TRBV9 and TRBJ2-5; D is possibly TRBD1 or TRBD2 (5 bases each). Germline-derived CDR1 and CDR2 are SGDLS and YYNGEE. There are 14 residues in the CDR3. Trimming removed 0 bases at V and 4 bases at J, with 10 bases between. The CDR3 protein is CASSVGPGPETQYF. The CDR3 nucleotides read TGTGCCAGCAGCGTAGGACCGGGACCAGAGACCCAGTACTTC.

The CDR3 sequence: CASGELGEKLFF. The CDR3 coding sequence is TGTGCCAGTGGGGAGCTTGGTGAAAAACTGTTTTTT. The chain combines TRBV11-2 with TRBJ1-4; D remains ambiguous. The CDR3 extends over 12 amino acids. V was shortened by 9 bases and J by 7 bases, with 12 bases between the two germline ends. CDR1 is SGHAT and CDR2 is FQNNGV in the germline V gene.

V is TRBV20-1 and J is TRBJ1-6, with a weak D call TRBD1 (5 bases). Germline lookup yields CDR1 DFQATT and CDR2 SNEGSKA (reference sequence). This CDR3 is 14 amino acids long. Trimming removed 2 bases from V and 5 bases from J, with 10 bases in between. Written as DNA, the CDR3 is TGCAGTGCTAGATTGCAGGGTGATAATTCACCCCTCCACTTT. It encodes CSARLQGDNSPLHF.

The chain couples TRBV18 to TRBJ2-7; 7 bases map to TRBD1. CDR1 and CDR2 (germline): KGHSH, LQKENI. J lost 7 bases, V lost 0 bases, and 9 bases had no gene match. This CDR3 has 15 residues. The CDR3 loop is CASSPPVQGRWEQYF. For the CDR3, the DNA is TGTGCCAGCTCACCACCCGTACAGGGGCGGTGGGAGCAGTACTTC.

This clonotype has only one observation. The chain employs TRBV28 and TRBJ1-2, with D unclear. CDR1 MDHEN and CDR2 SYDVKM come from the germline V gene. The CDR3 loop spans 14 amino acids. The CDR3 sequence: CVSSPMTSTNGYTF. CDR3 bases: TGTGTTAGCAGCCCCATGACTTCTACCAATGGCTACACCTTC.

Details on this clonotype: One end of the junction is discordant with germline, which a read error may explain. V and J are TRBV6-6 and TRBJ2-7, with 9 bases matching TRBD1. The V gene's germline CDR1 is MNHNY and CDR2 SVGAGI (reference sequence). The CDR3 is made up of 13 amino acids. CDR3 loop: CASRQRRDREEHF. In DNA, the CDR3 is TGTGCCAGCAGACAACGCCGGGACAGGGAGGAGCACTTC.

This clonotype came up once. For the CDR3, the DNA is TGCAGTGCTCCGGGACTAGCGGGGGGCCGGGGCTACGAGCAGTACTTC. Protein sequence: CSAPGLAGGRGYEQYF. J is TRBJ2-7 and V is TRBV20-1; 15 bases are shared with TRBD2. Germline CDR1 and CDR2: DFQATT and SNEGSKA (reference sequence). This CDR3 spans 16 amino acids. Unmatched junction bases numbered 8, after V lost 5 bases and J lost 3 bases.

This clonotype was observed a handful of times. The chain has TRBV5-4 and TRBJ2-3, with TRBD2 identical over 13 bases. V lost 2 bases and J lost 2; bases outside the gene matches: 5. The CDR3 length is 17 residues. Germline CDR1 is SGHNT and CDR2 is YYREEE (reference sequence). CDR3 in amino acids: CASSLRLAGGFTDTQYF. In DNA, the CDR3 is TGTGCCAGCAGCTTAAGACTAGCGGGGGGCTTCACAGATACGCAGTATTTT.

The chain recombines TRBV7-9 with TRBJ1-5, with 7 bases lining up with TRBD1. Trimming removed 0 bases from V and 4 bases from J; junction bases left unmatched: 9. The CDR3 spans 17 residues. Germline assignment: CDR1 SEHNR and CDR2 FQNEAQ (reference sequence). The CDR3 sequence is CASSLAVLGTENQPQHF. As DNA, the CDR3 is TGTGCCAGCAGCTTAGCGGTTTTAGGGACAGAGAATCAGCCCCAGCATTTT. The full variable domain, completed using reference TRBV7-9 and TRBJ1-5, is DTGVSQNPRHKITKRGQNVTFRCDPISEHNRLYWYRQTLGQGPEFLTYFQNEAQLEKSRLLSDRFSAERPKGSFSTLEIQRTEQGDSAMYLCASSLAVLGTENQPQHFGDGTRLSIL.

The rearrangement joins TRBV3-1 to TRBJ1-2; D unclear. In germline, CDR1 is LGHDT, CDR2 YNNKEL (reference sequence). With 1 base removed from V and 3 bases from J, the gap between germline ends came to 9 bases. This CDR3 is 14 amino acids long. As DNA, the CDR3 is TGTGCCAGCAGCCAAGTACTTTACCACTATGGCTACACCTTC. Translated: CASSQVLYHYGYTF.

The chain employs TRBV2 and TRBJ2-3; D is perhaps TRBD2 (5 bases). The length of the CDR3 is 14 residues. Trimming removed 6 bases from V and 0 bases from J, with 10 bases in between. The V gene's germline CDR1 is SNHLY and CDR2 FYNNEI. CDR3 amino acids: CASRAGPSTDTQYF. The CDR3, as DNA: TGTGCCAGCAGGGCGGGCCCCAGCACAGATACGCAGTATTTT.

This sequence joins TRBV5-1 and TRBJ1-1, with D perhaps matching TRBD1 (6 bases). The germline CDR1 and CDR2 sequences are SGHRS and YFSETQ. Trimming cost V 0 bases and J 0 bases, with 9 bases left between them. The CDR3 is 15 amino acids. The DNA for the CDR3 is TGCGCCAGCAGCTTGGACAGGGTTGTGAACACTGAAGCTTTCTTT. Translated, it gives CASSLDRVVNTEAFF.

This clonotype was seen only once. V and J are TRBV15 and TRBJ2-3; D is possibly TRBD2 (6 bases). Trimming left V 7 bases short and J 1 base short, with 9 bases between. CDR3 length: 13 amino acids. The germline V gene encodes CDR1 LNHNV and CDR2 YYDKDF (reference sequence). CDR3 residues: CATKEGGTDTQYF. In nucleotides, the CDR3 is TGTGCCACCAAGGAGGGAGGCACAGATACGCAGTATTTT.

The rearrangement uses TRBV7-3 and TRBJ2-2, with D hard to call. Germline V lookup: CDR1 SGHTA, CDR2 FQGTGA. CDR3 length: 13 amino acids. Trimming removed 1 base at V and 6 bases at J, with 6 bases between. CDR3: CASSLMWAGELFF. CDR3 DNA sequence: TGTGCCAGCAGCTTAATGTGGGCCGGGGAGCTGTTTTTT.

The CDR3 region has the DNA TGTGCCAGCAGCCCAGACCTAGCGGGGTTTCAAAATGAGCAGTTCTTC. Translation: CASSPDLAGFQNEQFF. This chain uses TRBV3-1 with TRBJ2-1, with 9 bases matching TRBD2. After removal of 4 bases from V and 7 bases from J, the junction contained 11 bases not matched to a gene. The CDR3 loop spans 16 amino acids. Germline V gene data show CDR1 as LGHDT and CDR2 as YNNKEL (reference sequence).

The rearrangement links TRBV5-1 to TRBJ2-1; maybe TRBD2 (7 bases). Trimming shortened V by 3 bases and J by 5 bases, and 15 bases separated the two germline ends. CDR3 length equals 15 residues. Germline lookup yields CDR1 SGHRS and CDR2 YFSETQ. DNA for the CDR3: TGCGCCAGCAGCTCTGAGCCGGGGGGCCACAATGAGCAGTTCTTC. It is translated as CASSSEPGGHNEQFF.

The chain employs TRBV29-1 and TRBJ2-5; D is ambiguous. Germline CDR1 reads SQVTM; CDR2 reads ANQGSEA. V lost 4 bases to trimming and J lost 4 bases, with 10 bases between them. The CDR3 contains 12 residues. CDR3 sequence (DNA): TGCAGCGTTGGCCTAGTTCGAGAGACCCAGTACTTC. Amino acids: CSVGLVRETQYF.

V usage is TRBV6-6 and J usage is TRBJ2-7, with no clear D. This CDR3 contains 14 residues. V was cut by 6 bases and J by 5 bases, with 17 bases left in between. The V gene's germline CDR1 is MNHNY and CDR2 SVGAGI (reference sequence). The DNA for the CDR3 is TGTGCCAGCAGGCGTCCCGGGTCAACCGACGAGCAGTACTTC. It specifies CASRRPGSTDEQYF.

The chain has TRBV15 and TRBJ2-5; 7 bases map to TRBD2. The CDR3 spans 15 residues. Trimming removed 5 bases from V and 5 bases from J; junction bases left unmatched: 11. Germline assignment: CDR1 LNHNV and CDR2 YYDKDF (reference sequence). CDR3 loop: CATSGGDLGTETQYF. The DNA for the CDR3 is TGTGCCACCAGCGGGGGGGACCTGGGGACGGAGACCCAGTACTTC.

The chain employs TRBV27 and TRBJ1-6; D perhaps matches TRBD1 (6 bases). Germline V gives CDR1 MNHEY, CDR2 SMNVEV (reference sequence). This CDR3 spans 17 amino acids. The germline V and J ends were trimmed by 3 bases and 5 bases, with 17 bases remaining between them. In nucleotides, the CDR3 is TGTGCCAGCAGTTTTCGGCAGTCAGGGGTGGATAATTCACCCCTCCACTTT. Protein: CASSFRQSGVDNSPLHF.

The chain recombines TRBV19 with TRBJ2-5, with D uncertain. V lost 5 bases and J 6 bases, leaving 4 bases between the germline ends. The CDR3 length is 10 residues. Germline V lookup: CDR1 LNHDA, CDR2 SQIVND (reference sequence). The CDR3 sequence is CASSVKTQYF. In nucleotides, the CDR3 is TGTGCCAGTAGTGTGAAGACCCAGTACTTC.

J is TRBJ1-4 and V is TRBV30, with D unclear. CDR3 length: 16 residues. The V gene's germline CDR1 is GTSNPN and CDR2 SVGIG (reference sequence). Trimming took 2 bases from V and 0 from J, leaving 13 bases between them. Written as DNA, the CDR3 is TGTGCCTGGAGTCTCTACGGAATTGCAACTAATGAAAAACTGTTTTTT. Protein sequence: CAWSLYGIATNEKLFF.

The J gene is TRBJ1-1, the V gene TRBV27; TRBD1 aligns across 8 bases. The CDR3 extends over 17 amino acids. CDR1 MNHEY and CDR2 SMNVEV come from the germline V gene (reference sequence). With 4 bases clipped from V and 4 bases from J, the junction kept 14 bases outside the gene matches. The CDR3 region has the DNA TGTGCCAGCAGTTCAAGAGACAGGGGATTATTGTTCACTGAAGCTTTCTTT. It is translated as CASSSRDRGLLFTEAFF.

The gene calls are TRBV30 and TRBJ2-3; 8 bases map to TRBD2. Germline V lookup: CDR1 GTSNPN, CDR2 SVGIG (reference sequence). V trimming: 3 bases; J trimming: 0 bases; junction bases outside the gene matches: 5. The CDR3 is 15 amino acids. In nucleotides, the CDR3 is TGTGCCTGGAGCGACGGGGGGGATAGCACAGATACGCAGTATTTT. Its translation is CAWSDGGDSTDTQYF.

The chain has TRBV5-1 and TRBJ1-3, with 7 positions matching TRBD1. CDR1 and CDR2 (germline): SGHRS, YFSETQ. The V gene end was trimmed by 4 bases and the J gene end by 4 bases; junction bases not matched to a gene: 5. CDR3 length: 14 residues. The CDR3 reads CASSAGTVGNTIYF. The CDR3 nucleotides are TGCGCCAGCAGCGCGGGGACAGTCGGAAACACCATATATTTT.